This passage covers 27 T cell receptor beta chains from one sample sequenced in a study of cytomegalovirus exposure and HLA in healthy donors. The study ran its PCR with 60 Vbeta and 13 Jbeta primers. Assay used: immunoSEQ multiplex PCR; TCRdb lists only in-frame clones, some missing. This sample has around 150,000 clones, with 75% to 80% found just once. Sequenced sample: PBMCs. The receptors here all came from a woman aged 45 to 65 in good health and CMV-seropositive.

The rearrangement joins TRBV5-1 to TRBJ2-1, with 8 bases matching TRBD1. Trimming took 5 bases from V and 2 from J; bases not matched to a gene: 3. The CDR3 covers 14 residues. CDR1 is SGHRS and CDR2 is YFSETQ in the germline V gene. This CDR3 is CASRIQGAYNEQFF. The DNA for the CDR3 is TGCGCCAGCAGGATACAGGGGGCCTACAATGAGCAGTTCTTC.

This clone was detected only once. The rearrangement links TRBV7-6 to TRBJ2-3; D is perhaps TRBD2 (7 bases). This CDR3 comprises 15 residues. The V and J ends lost 4 bases and 2 bases respectively, with 13 bases between them. The germline gives CDR1 SGHVS, CDR2 FNYEAQ. As DNA, the CDR3 is TGTGCCAGCAGCTCTAGGGGGGGCCTCACAGATACGCAGTATTTT. Its translation: CASSSRGGLTDTQYF.

This clone came up once. The chain has TRBV4-3 and TRBJ2-7; D perhaps matches TRBD1 (5 bases). Germline V lookup: CDR1 LGHNA, CDR2 YSLEER. With 0 bases removed from V and 5 bases from J, the gap between germline ends came to 29 bases. The CDR3 is 20 residues long. The CDR3 bases are TGCGCCAGCAGCCAAGATGTAATTAAGGGAATGGCAGGGTATGTCCACGAGCAGTACTTC. It specifies CASSQDVIKGMAGYVHEQYF.

This clone was seen only a few times. V and J are TRBV29-1 and TRBJ1-1; 10 nucleotides agree with TRBD1. V shed 5 bases and J 1 base; nucleotides not matched to a gene: 10. This CDR3 is 16 amino acids long. Germline V lookup: CDR1 SQVTM, CDR2 ANQGSEA. The CDR3 DNA reads TGCAGCGTTAGACCCCGGGACAGGGGAACGAACACTGAAGCTTTCTTT. Protein: CSVRPRDRGTNTEAFF.

This chain uses TRBV5-1 with TRBJ2-3; 11 nucleotides line up with TRBD1. From germline, CDR1 is SGHRS and CDR2 YFSETQ. The CDR3 spans 16 residues. J lost 4 bases, V lost 3 bases, and 7 bases had no gene match. The CDR3 loop reads CASSSGTGGVPDTQYF. Here the CDR3 DNA reads TGCGCCAGCAGCTCTGGGACAGGGGGTGTTCCAGATACGCAGTATTTT. Full variable domain (rest looked up from reference TRBV5-1 and TRBJ2-3): KAGVTQTPRYLIKTRGQQVTLSCSPISGHRSVSWYQQTPGQGLQFLFEYFSETQRNKGNFPGRFSGRQFSNSRSEMNVSTLELGDSALYLCASSSGTGGVPDTQYFGPGTRLTVL.

V gene TRBV12-5 combines with J gene TRBJ2-5; 10 bases are a match to TRBD2. Germline lookup yields CDR1 LGHNT and CDR2 FRNRAP. Germline trimming cut 3 bases from V and 3 bases from J; bases unmatched to any gene: 10. The CDR3 totals 17 residues. In DNA form, the CDR3 reads TGTGCTAGTGGTTTTTCTCCCGAGCGGGAGGGCGAAGAGACCCAGTACTTC. Encoded protein: CASGFSPEREGEETQYF.

The CDR3 sequence: CAKRGSRRESSYEQYF. The DNA for the CDR3 is TGTGCCAAACGGGGCTCGAGGCGGGAAAGCTCCTACGAGCAGTACTTC. The genes are TRBV21-1 and TRBJ2-7; the listed D gene, TRBD2, was not tested against the DNA. TRBV21-1 is listed as a pseudogene. The length of the CDR3 is 16 residues.

The chain couples TRBV4-1 to TRBJ2-7; 11 bases map to TRBD1. The J segment lost 2 bases and the V segment lost 1 base, leaving 10 bases of the junction unmatched. The germline gives CDR1 MGHRA, CDR2 YSYEKL. The CDR3 runs 18 residues. This chain's CDR3 is CASSQVATRDRGAYEQYF. The CDR3, as DNA: TGCGCCAGCAGCCAAGTGGCAACCCGGGACAGGGGGGCCTACGAGCAGTACTTC.

V gene TRBV4-1 combines with J gene TRBJ2-7; 7 positions match TRBD2. Germline assignment: CDR1 MGHRA and CDR2 YSYEKL. This CDR3 is built from 15 residues. Trimming took 4 bases from V and 3 from J; bases not matched to a gene: 9. The CDR3 DNA follows: TGCGCCAGCAGCCTTTACGGCGGGAGTTTCTACGAGCAGTACTTC. The encoded protein is CASSLYGGSFYEQYF.

V usage is TRBV28 and J usage is TRBJ2-3; D is unresolved. The CDR3 is 13 amino acids. Per the germline V gene, CDR1 is MDHEN and CDR2 is SYDVKM. V lost 2 bases to trimming and J lost 4 bases, with 7 bases between them. In DNA form, the CDR3 reads TGTGCCAGCAGTTTAACCGAGGCAGATACGCAGTATTTT. Amino acids: CASSLTEADTQYF.

This chain uses TRBV6-1 with TRBJ2-1, with D possibly TRBD2 on 5 matching bases. The V gene's germline CDR1 is MNHNS and CDR2 SASEGT. V dropped 2 bases and J dropped 8 bases, with 16 bases sitting between them. The length of the CDR3 is 15 residues. CDR3 region: CASSESGNRVDEQFF. The CDR3 bases are TGTGCCAGCAGTGAATCGGGGAATAGGGTAGATGAGCAGTTCTTC.

The rearrangement uses TRBV20-1 and TRBJ1-1; D is unclear. Germline CDR1 reads DFQATT; CDR2 reads SNEGSKA (reference sequence). The V end was cut by 2 bases, the J end by 8 bases, with 9 bases between. The CDR3 runs 11 residues. CDR3 protein: CSARLTGEAFF. The CDR3 coding sequence is TGCAGTGCTAGATTAACGGGGGAAGCTTTCTTT.

The genes are TRBV4-1 and TRBJ2-6, with 7 bases fitting TRBD1. The germline V gene encodes CDR1 MGHRA and CDR2 YSYEKL. This CDR3 comprises 19 residues. The junction had 11 bases not matched to a gene; V was cut back by 2 bases and J by 1 base. CDR3 sequence: CASSQTGTVLPSGANVLTF. CDR3 coding DNA: TGCGCCAGCAGCCAAACCGGGACAGTACTCCCTTCTGGGGCCAACGTCCTGACTTTC.

The chain is built from TRBV6-1 and TRBJ2-7; a weak D match, TRBD1 (5 bases). The germline V gene has CDR1 MNHNS and CDR2 SASEGT. CDR3 length: 15 residues. V shed 6 bases and J shed 2 bases, with 17 bases lying between them. The CDR3 DNA follows: TGTGCCAGCAGAGGGGATCCCATTCCCACCTACGAGCAGTACTTC. Its translation is CASRGDPIPTYEQYF.

This clone was seen a few times. This rearrangement joins TRBV5-4 to TRBJ2-5, with TRBD2 matching over 8 bases. CDR1 SGHNT and CDR2 YYREEE come from the germline V gene (reference sequence). There are 15 residues in the CDR3. The J segment lost 6 bases and the V segment lost 0 bases, leaving 7 bases of the junction unmatched. Here the CDR3 reads CASSLGSGGPQTQYF. CDR3 nucleotides: TGTGCCAGCAGCTTGGGGAGCGGGGGCCCCCAGACCCAGTACTTC.

The chain joins TRBV4-2 to TRBJ2-3, with TRBD2 matching 7 bases. The CDR3 is 17 residues long. Germline V gene sequence: CDR1 LGHNA, CDR2 YNFKEQ. The V gene end was trimmed by 4 bases and the J gene end by 2 bases; junction bases not matched to a gene: 12. This CDR3 is CASSPSAGLADTDTQYF. The CDR3 coding sequence is TGTGCCAGCAGCCCCTCAGCGGGGCTAGCGGACACAGATACGCAGTATTTT.

The rearrangement joins TRBV6-1 to TRBJ2-7; D perhaps matches TRBD1 (6 bases). V was trimmed by 4 bases and J by 2 bases, leaving 12 bases between them. CDR3 length: 14 amino acids. CDR1 is MNHNS, CDR2 SASEGT, per germline. The CDR3 sequence: CASSGRQATYEQYF. The CDR3 region has the DNA TGTGCCAGCAGTGGCCGACAGGCGACCTACGAGCAGTACTTC.

This chain joins TRBV29-1 and TRBJ2-3; no clear D gene. This CDR3 comprises 12 residues. Germline V lookup: CDR1 SQVTM, CDR2 ANQGSEA. Between the trimmed V and J ends, which lost 7 bases and 1 base, there was a span of 9 bases. CDR3 residues: CSGTVGTDTQYF. The CDR3 DNA sequence: TGCAGCGGTACCGTAGGCACAGATACGCAGTATTTT.

V and J are TRBV9 and TRBJ2-5, with D possibly TRBD2 on 6 matching bases. Germline-derived CDR1 and CDR2 are SGDLS and YYNGEE. The V gene lost 3 bases and the J gene lost 0 bases, with 12 bases spanning the gap. The CDR3 spans 15 residues. The CDR3 sequence: CASSAKGLYQETQYF. The CDR3 nucleotides read TGTGCCAGCAGCGCAAAGGGACTGTACCAAGAGACCCAGTACTTC.

J is TRBJ1-1 and V is TRBV7-8; TRBD1 aligns across 7 bases. The CDR3 consists of 17 residues. The J segment lost 0 bases and the V segment lost 4 bases, leaving 11 bases of the junction unmatched. The germline CDR1 and CDR2 sequences are SGHVS and FQNEAQ. The CDR3 DNA reads as TGTGCCAGCAGCTCGAGACAGGGTCCGGACCTGAACACTGAAGCTTTCTTT. Protein: CASSSRQGPDLNTEAFF.

This chain joins TRBV9 and TRBJ2-5; 7 positions agree with TRBD2. The trim removed 0 bases at V and 5 bases at J, leaving 10 bases unmatched. The germline gives CDR1 SGDLS, CDR2 YYNGEE. The CDR3 runs to 16 residues. The CDR3 loop reads CASSVDVGGLEETQYF. The CDR3 region has the DNA TGTGCCAGCAGCGTAGATGTGGGAGGGCTGGAGGAGACCCAGTACTTC.

The chain is built from TRBV6-5 and TRBJ2-7, with D maybe TRBD2 (6 bases). The CDR3 sequence is 15 residues long. Trimming pared 4 bases from V and 3 bases from J, leaving 16 bases between. Germline V gives CDR1 MNHEY, CDR2 SVGAGI. The CDR3 loop reads CASSSPGDGVYEQYF. The CDR3 nucleotides read TGTGCCAGCAGTTCCCCGGGAGACGGGGTCTACGAGCAGTACTTC.

J is TRBJ2-5 and V is TRBV7-6, with a tentative D call TRBD1 (5 bases). V lost 3 bases to trimming and J lost 1 base, with 12 bases between them. CDR1 is SGHVS and CDR2 is FNYEAQ in the germline V gene. The CDR3 covers 15 residues. CDR3 region: CASSFGQTLQETQYF. DNA for the CDR3: TGTGCCAGCAGCTTTGGACAAACCCTCCAAGAGACCCAGTACTTC.

J is TRBJ1-1 and V is TRBV7-9, with 9 nucleotides matching TRBD1. The CDR3 is made up of 14 amino acids. Losses at the gene ends were 1 base for V and 11 bases for J; bases not matched to a gene: 8. CDR1 is SEHNR and CDR2 is FQNEAQ in the germline V gene (reference sequence). CDR3 sequence: CASSLEGTGRGAFF. DNA for the CDR3: TGTGCCAGCAGCTTAGAGGGGACAGGGCGTGGGGCTTTCTTT.

The chain employs TRBV16 and TRBJ1-6; D is perhaps TRBD1 (5 bases). Trimming cost V 1 base and J 7 bases, with 8 bases left between them. Germline V gives CDR1 KGHSY, CDR2 FQNENV. This CDR3 contains 14 residues. CDR3 amino acids: CASSQLQANSPLHF. The DNA for the CDR3 is TGTGCCAGCAGCCAATTACAGGCGAATTCACCCCTCCACTTT.

V and J are TRBV7-2 and TRBJ1-1; D ambiguous. Germline loops: CDR1 SGHTA, CDR2 FQGNSA. V dropped 5 bases and J dropped 5 bases, with 15 bases sitting between them. The CDR3 loop spans 14 amino acids. CDR3 in DNA: TGTGCCAGCAGCGTCCGACCGGGCGGGACTGAAGCTTTCTTT. It encodes CASSVRPGGTEAFF.

The rearrangement uses TRBV7-2 and TRBJ2-7; D is perhaps TRBD2 (6 bases). Germline CDR1 SGHTA, CDR2 FQGNSA. V was clipped by 5 bases and J by 2 bases, with 19 bases between them. The CDR3 totals 16 residues. The CDR3 is CASSGDRGGATYEQYF. CDR3 DNA: TGTGCCAGCAGCGGGGACCGAGGAGGGGCGACCTACGAGCAGTACTTC.